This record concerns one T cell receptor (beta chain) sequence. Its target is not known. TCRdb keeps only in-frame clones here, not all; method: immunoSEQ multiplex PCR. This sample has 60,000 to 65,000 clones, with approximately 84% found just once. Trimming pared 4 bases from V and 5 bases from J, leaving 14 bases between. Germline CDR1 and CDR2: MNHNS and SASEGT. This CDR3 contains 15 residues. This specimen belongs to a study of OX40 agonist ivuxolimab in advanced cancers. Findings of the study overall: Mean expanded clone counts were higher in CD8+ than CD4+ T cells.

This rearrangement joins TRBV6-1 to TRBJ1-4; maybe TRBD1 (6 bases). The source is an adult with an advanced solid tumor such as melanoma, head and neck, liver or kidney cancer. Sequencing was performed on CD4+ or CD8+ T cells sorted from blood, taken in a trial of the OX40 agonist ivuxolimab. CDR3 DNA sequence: TGTGCCAGCAGTGTACACAGGGTGACAAATGAAAAACTGTTTTTT. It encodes CASSVHRVTNEKLFF.